A single sample gave rise to the 25 T cell receptor beta chains below, sequenced in a study of chemoradiotherapy in HPV16-positive cancers. Profiled with immunoSEQ multiplex PCR; TCRdb holds only in-frame clones, not every one. The repertoire has 11,000 or so clones, more than 50% of them found once; the top ten carry around 19%. This sample was obtained from a patient who underwent chemoradiotherapy. Receptors were obtained from a human donor with HPV-associated anogenital cancer.

The J gene is TRBJ2-5, the V gene TRBV18; D uncertain. Germline CDR1 KGHSH, CDR2 LQKENI. The CDR3 has 14 amino acids. V was pared by 5 bases and J by 2 bases, with 12 bases between. In DNA form, the CDR3 reads TGTGCCAGCTCAGGGCAAAGGGCTCAAGAGACCCAGTACTTC. Its protein product is CASSGQRAQETQYF.

The rearrangement uses TRBV19 and TRBJ1-5; possibly TRBD1 for D (6 bases). Germline V gives CDR1 LNHDA, CDR2 SQIVND (reference sequence). CDR3 length equals 14 residues. V lost 4 bases to trimming and J lost 4 bases, with 11 bases between them. CDR3 loop: CASSTRTVNQPQHF. CDR3 DNA: TGTGCCAGTAGTACCCGGACAGTAAATCAGCCCCAGCATTTT.

The chain couples TRBV7-2 to TRBJ2-5, with D possibly being TRBD1 or TRBD2 (6 bases each). The CDR3 sequence is 15 residues long. The germline CDR1 and CDR2 sequences are SGHTA and FQGNSA. Deletions cut 1 base from V and 5 bases from J, with 14 bases between. The CDR3 loop is CASSLGVGAGETQYF. The CDR3 nucleotides read TGTGCCAGCAGCTTAGGAGTGGGGGCGGGGGAGACCCAGTACTTC. Variable domain in full (rest from reference TRBV7-2 and TRBJ2-5): GAGVSQSPSNKVTEKGKDVELRCDPISGHTALYWYRQSLGQGLEFLIYFQGNSAPDKSGLPSDRFSAERTGGSVSTLTIQRTQQEDSAVYLCASSLGVGAGETQYFGPGTRLLVL.

This chain links TRBV5-1 with TRBJ1-2, with a tentative D call TRBD1 (5 bases). Germline assignment: CDR1 SGHRS and CDR2 YFSETQ. The CDR3 is made up of 15 amino acids. Deletions cut 7 bases from V and 8 bases from J, with 24 bases between. The CDR3 nucleotides are TGCGCCAGCTCCCGCGGGGCAGGGTCGGAAATCGGCTACACCTTC. Amino acid sequence: CASSRGAGSEIGYTF.

The J gene is TRBJ2-5, the V gene TRBV29-1; perhaps D is TRBD1 or TRBD2 (5 bases each). Per germline, CDR1 SQVTM and CDR2 ANQGSEA. The CDR3 contains 10 residues. In nucleotides, the CDR3 is TGCACCGTGGGGGAGGAGACCCAGTACTTC. It yields the protein CTVGEETQYF.

V is TRBV9 and J is TRBJ1-2; maybe TRBD1 (5 bases). The V and J ends lost 0 bases and 5 bases respectively, with 8 bases between them. CDR3 length: 13 residues. From germline, CDR1 is SGDLS and CDR2 YYNGEE. Written as DNA, the CDR3 is TGTGCCAGCAGCGTAGAGGCAGGGTATGGCTACACCTTC. Protein: CASSVEAGYGYTF.

V and J are TRBV29-1 and TRBJ2-7; tentatively, D is TRBD1 (6 bases). The CDR3 spans 15 residues. Germline-derived CDR1 and CDR2 are SQVTM and ANQGSEA. Trimming cost V 7 bases and J 4 bases, with 23 bases left between them. The CDR3 DNA sequence: TGCAGCGCCTCTGGGACAAGGGATACCGATTACGAGCAGTACTTC. It translates to CSASGTRDTDYEQYF.

This clone was observed a few times. The rearrangement joins TRBV7-9 to TRBJ1-3; no clear D. CDR1 is SEHNR and CDR2 is FQNEAQ in the germline V gene (reference sequence). The V gene lost 2 bases and the J gene lost 1 base, with 21 bases spanning the gap. CDR3 length equals 19 residues. The CDR3 coding sequence is TGTGCCAGCAGCTTACTAGGCAGCGCGAGCCTCAAGTCTGGAAACACCATATATTTT. It specifies CASSLLGSASLKSGNTIYF.

The sample holds a few counts of this clone. The chain links TRBV4-2 to TRBJ1-4; 9 positions match TRBD1. V lost 3 bases to trimming and J lost 7 bases; unmatched junction nucleotides: 6. CDR1 is LGHNA, CDR2 YNFKEQ, per germline. This CDR3 has 15 amino acids. The DNA for the CDR3 is TGTGCCAGCAGCCAGGGAGACAGGGGGAGTGAAAAACTGTTTTTT. Amino acids: CASSQGDRGSEKLFF.

The chain uses TRBV19 and TRBJ1-4, with D tentatively TRBD1 (5 bases). The CDR3 length is 17 residues. The V end was cut by 3 bases, the J end by 5 bases, with 19 bases between. Germline-derived CDR1 and CDR2 are LNHDA and SQIVND (reference sequence). The CDR3, as DNA: TGTGCCAGTAGTATGGTCTTGTGGCAGGGACCAAATGAAAAACTGTTTTTT. Its protein is CASSMVLWQGPNEKLFF.

CDR3 sequence (DNA): TGTGCCAGCTCACCCCAACGGACAGGGCCTGAAGCTTTCTTT. Protein: CASSPQRTGPEAFF. The chain combines TRBV18 with TRBJ1-1; the match to TRBD1 covers 8 bases. Germline V gives CDR1 KGHSH, CDR2 LQKENI. The V gene end was trimmed by 3 bases and the J gene end by 6 bases; junction bases not matched to a gene: 6. This CDR3 is built from 14 residues.

The chain combines TRBV9 with TRBJ1-6; 7 positions agree with TRBD1. Trimming at V came to 3 bases and at J to 7 bases, leaving 10 bases not matched to a gene. Germline lookup yields CDR1 SGDLS and CDR2 YYNGEE. This CDR3 spans 16 amino acids. CDR3 sequence (DNA): TGTGCCAGCAGCGAACAGATCCAGGGGGACAATTCACCCCTCCACTTT. Translation: CASSEQIQGDNSPLHF.

This clone counts as large (0.1 to 1%). This same CDR3 is encoded by further DNA sequences in the sample. V usage is TRBV28 and J usage is TRBJ2-7; 8 positions match TRBD1. Looked up from germline, CDR1 is MDHEN and CDR2 is SYDVKM. There are 14 residues in the CDR3. The J segment lost 4 bases and the V segment lost 3 bases, leaving 5 bases of the junction unmatched. The CDR3 DNA follows: TGTGCCAGCAGTTTCCCCGGGACAGGATACGAGCAGTACTTC. It specifies CASSFPGTGYEQYF.

V gene TRBV19 combines with J gene TRBJ1-5; the match to TRBD1 covers 8 bases. The germline V gene encodes CDR1 LNHDA and CDR2 SQIVND (reference sequence). J gave up 10 bases and V 1 base, and 12 bases lay outside the gene matches. CDR3 length equals 16 residues. CDR3 amino acids: CASSIAGTGRGIPQHF. CDR3 DNA: TGTGCCAGTAGTATAGCTGGGACAGGCCGGGGGATACCCCAGCATTTT.

This chain links TRBV29-1 with TRBJ1-1; 11 nucleotides match TRBD1. Germline values: CDR1 SQVTM, CDR2 ANQGSEA. The CDR3 consists of 13 residues. V lost 6 bases, J lost 6 bases, and 6 bases stayed unmatched. CDR3 in DNA: TGCAGCGTCCTGGGACAGGGGGTCCCTGAAGCTTTCTTT. Its translation is CSVLGQGVPEAFF.

This chain joins TRBV27 and TRBJ1-4; D gene unclear. The CDR3 runs 18 residues. V shed 6 bases and J shed 0 bases, with 20 bases lying between them. Germline V lookup: CDR1 MNHEY, CDR2 SMNVEV (reference sequence). The CDR3 protein is CASSPLTLGDATNEKLFF. The DNA of the CDR3 is TGTGCCAGCAGCCCTCTGACTCTGGGAGATGCAACTAATGAAAAACTGTTTTTT.

This clone was seen more than once but under ten times. The chain recombines TRBV4-1 with TRBJ1-3; 8 bases fit TRBD1. J was trimmed by 2 bases and V by 6 bases; bases with no gene match: 12. CDR1 and CDR2 from the germline V gene are MGHRA and YSYEKL. There are 17 residues in the CDR3. The CDR3 nucleotides read TGCGCCAGCAGGGCGTCTACGTACAGGGGGGCTGGAAACACCATATATTTT. Protein: CASRASTYRGAGNTIYF.

The chain has TRBV18 and TRBJ1-6; D call uncertain. The V gene's germline CDR1 is KGHSH and CDR2 LQKENI. CDR3 length: 16 amino acids. V was trimmed by 4 bases and J by 6 bases, leaving 16 bases between them. The CDR3 bases are TGTGCCAGCTCACTAAGCCGTGGGCTAGGTAATTCACCCCTCCACTTT. Amino acid sequence: CASSLSRGLGNSPLHF.

The chain joins TRBV11-2 to TRBJ2-7; D gene unclear. Trimming stripped 3 bases from V and 0 bases from J, with 3 bases between. The CDR3 runs 12 residues. Germline CDR1 SGHAT, CDR2 FQNNGV. The CDR3 DNA sequence: TGTGCCAGCAGCTTCGTCTCCTACGAGCAGTACTTC. Protein: CASSFVSYEQYF.

This rearrangement joins TRBV12-5 to TRBJ2-5, with TRBD2 identical over 13 bases. Germline V gives CDR1 LGHNT, CDR2 FRNRAP. The CDR3 loop spans 16 amino acids. Losses at the gene ends were 3 bases for V and 4 bases for J; bases not matched to a gene: 5. DNA for the CDR3: TGTGCTAGTGGTTTCGAGGGACTAGCGGGGAGAGAGACCCAGTACTTC. Encoded protein: CASGFEGLAGRETQYF.

This clone was seen a handful of times. The chain is built from TRBV9 and TRBJ2-3; D possibly corresponds to TRBD1 (6 bases). The CDR3 loop spans 16 amino acids. Germline loops: CDR1 SGDLS, CDR2 YYNGEE. Trimming took 1 base from V and 6 from J, leaving 18 bases between them. In nucleotides, the CDR3 is TGTGCCAGCAGCGTATTCGAGACAGGCTCACTTGATACGCAGTATTTT. This sequence encodes CASSVFETGSLDTQYF.

This clone was observed a handful of times. The V gene is TRBV6-1, the J gene TRBJ1-5; D might be TRBD1 (5 bases). There are 14 residues in the CDR3. Germline V gene sequence: CDR1 MNHNS, CDR2 SASEGT. Trimming took 11 bases from V and 5 from J, leaving 19 bases between them. The CDR3 region is CAGHTGTDDQPQHF. CDR3 in DNA: TGTGCCGGCCATACTGGGACGGACGATCAGCCCCAGCATTTT.

This chain connects TRBV7-2 to TRBJ2-2, with no clear D. V lost 3 bases, J lost 4 bases, and 9 bases lay in between. The length of the CDR3 is 14 residues. Germline V gives CDR1 SGHTA, CDR2 FQGNSA. The CDR3 here is CASSFQEATGELFF. DNA of the CDR3: TGTGCCAGCAGCTTTCAGGAAGCCACCGGGGAGCTGTTTTTT.

The genes are TRBV28 and TRBJ1-1, with 7 bases fitting TRBD1. The V gene's germline CDR1 is MDHEN and CDR2 SYDVKM. V was pared by 4 bases and J by 1 base, with 6 bases of the junction left unmatched. CDR3 length: 15 residues. CDR3 DNA: TGTGCCAGCAGTTCTACTGACAGGGAGAACACTGAAGCTTTCTTT. Its protein product is CASSSTDRENTEAFF.

This clone occurred once. The chain recombines TRBV29-1 with TRBJ2-3, with 7 bases fitting TRBD1. The junction had 8 bases not matched to a gene; V was cut back by 6 bases and J by 2 bases. The CDR3 spans 14 residues. Germline lookup yields CDR1 SQVTM and CDR2 ANQGSEA. In DNA, the CDR3 is TGCAGCGTGGGACCGACAGGGAACACAGATACGCAGTATTTT. Translated: CSVGPTGNTDTQYF.